Sequencing of this TCR beta chain was carried out in a study of cytomegalovirus exposure and HLA in healthy donors. Findings and limits, study-wide: Presence/absence results assume similar sequencing depth per donor, which may not hold.

The CDR3 extends over 14 amino acids. V lost 4 bases to trimming and J lost 5 bases, with 13 bases between them. Germline assignment: CDR1 SEHNR and CDR2 FQNEAQ (reference sequence). This clone was recorded a few times. Its antigen is not identified. This PCR relied on a set of 60 Vbeta primers and 13 Jbeta primers. The repertoire was sequenced with immunoSEQ multiplex PCR; TCRdb's copy has only in-frame clones and lacks some. The sample records just over 95,000 clones, about 81% being singletons. This rearrangement joins TRBV7-9 to TRBJ2-3; a weak D match, TRBD1 (6 bases). Sequenced: PBMCs. The source is a woman between 40 and 55 years old in good health and CMV-seropositive. This chain's CDR3 is CASSSETGRDTQYF. The CDR3 DNA sequence: TGTGCCAGCAGCTCGGAGACAGGCCGAGATACGCAGTATTTT.